The sequence of this TCR beta chain was determined in a study of T cell repertoires in cytomegalovirus infection. This clonotype has a count of ten or more. Antigen: not known. Overall study results and limits: Public TCR beta family frequency separated CMV-and-HLA carriers, including in an independent cohort. Clonotype analysis showed dominance of the ex vivo response by HLA-C-restricted CMV-specific TCR beta clonotypes.

TCRdb called the reads again in MiXCR, with one record for every CDR3 protein. The profile shows 200,000 to 300,000 distinct CDR3 sequences, about an eighth of them singletons. Per germline, CDR1 SEHNR and CDR2 FQNEAQ (reference sequence). Trimming took 0 bases from V and 3 from J, leaving 8 bases between them. CDR3 length: 14 residues. The source of this sequence is a human donor in good health (CMV status not recorded). Some clones in this sample may be carry-over from other donors' samples. Sequenced input: PBMCs. The chain joins TRBV7-9 to TRBJ1-2; D is ambiguous. This CDR3 is CASSLAVPDYGYTF. The CDR3 nucleotides are TGTGCCAGCAGCTTAGCGGTCCCGGACTATGGCTACACCTTC.